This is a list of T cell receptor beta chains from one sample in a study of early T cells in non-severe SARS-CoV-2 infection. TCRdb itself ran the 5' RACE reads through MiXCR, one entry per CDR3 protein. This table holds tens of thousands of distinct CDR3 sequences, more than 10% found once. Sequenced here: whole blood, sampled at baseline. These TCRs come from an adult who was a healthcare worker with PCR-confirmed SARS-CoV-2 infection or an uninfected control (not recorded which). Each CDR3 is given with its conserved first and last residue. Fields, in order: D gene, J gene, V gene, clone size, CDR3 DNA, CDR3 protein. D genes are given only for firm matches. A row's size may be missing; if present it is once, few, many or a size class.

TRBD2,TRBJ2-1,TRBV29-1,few,TGCAGCGTTGAAGTCCCTAGCGGGGGGCCGGTTAGGTTCTTC,CSVEVPSGGPVRFF
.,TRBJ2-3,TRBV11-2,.,TGTGCCAGCAGCTTAAGATCCCCCCGCACAGATACGCAGTATTTT,CASSLRSPRTDTQYF
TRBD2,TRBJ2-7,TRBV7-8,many,TGTGCCAGCAGCTTAGTGGTGGGGCGGGGGAGCTCCTACGAGCAGTACTTC,CASSLVVGRGSSYEQYF
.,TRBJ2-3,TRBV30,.,TGTGCCTGGATCATCGGGGATACTAGCACAGATACGCAGTATTTT,CAWIIGDTSTDTQYF
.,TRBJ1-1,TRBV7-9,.,TGTGCCAGCAGCTCCCGGACAGTCTACACTGAAGCTTTCTTT,CASSSRTVYTEAFF
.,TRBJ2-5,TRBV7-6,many,TGTGCCAGCAGCTTAGGAGTGCCTGGTGAGACCCAGTACTTC,CASSLGVPGETQYF
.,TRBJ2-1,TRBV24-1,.,TGTGCCACCAGTGATTTGAGGGGGAGCTCCTACAATGAGCAGTTCTTC,CATSDLRGSSYNEQFF
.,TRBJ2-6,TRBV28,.,TGTGCCAGCAACGGCCTCTCTGGGGCCAACGTCCTGACTTTC,CASNGLSGANVLTF
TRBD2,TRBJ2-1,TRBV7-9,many,TGTGCCAGTGGACTAGCCCTTGAGCAGTTCTTC,CASGLALEQFF
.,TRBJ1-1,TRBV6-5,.,TGTGCCAGCAGTTACTCGAAGGTAGTAGCAAGCAGGCAGCCAAACACTGAAGCTTTCTTT,CASSYSKVVASRQPNTEAFF
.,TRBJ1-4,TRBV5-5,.,TGTGCCAGCAGCATCACAGGATCTGGGGAAAAACTGTTTTTT,CASSITGSGEKLFF
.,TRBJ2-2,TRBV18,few,TGTGCCAGCTCACCTCGGAACACCGGGGAGCTGTTTTTT,CASSPRNTGELFF
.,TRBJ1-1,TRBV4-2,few,TGTGCCAGCAGCCAAGAAGGGCAGGGACGCATGAACACTGAAGCTTTCTTT,CASSQEGQGRMNTEAFF
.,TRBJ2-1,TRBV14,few,TGTGCCAGCAGTCAAATCCGACCTCGAGACAATGAGCAGTTCTTC,CASSQIRPRDNEQFF
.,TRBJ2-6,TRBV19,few,TGTGCCAGTAGTATGTGGGGGGCCAGCTTCTCTGGGGCCAACGTCCTGACTTTC,CASSMWGASFSGANVLTF
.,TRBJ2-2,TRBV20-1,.,TGCAGTGCTAGTTTCGGGAACACCGGGGAGCTGTTTTTT,CSASFGNTGELFF
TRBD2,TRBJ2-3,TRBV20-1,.,TGCAGTGCTAGAGATCCGGCTAGCGGGGGTGTAGATACGCAGTATTTT,CSARDPASGGVDTQYF
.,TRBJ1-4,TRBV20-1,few,TGCAGTGCTACCTCAGGGAAGGGTGAAAAACTGTTTTTT,CSATSGKGEKLFF
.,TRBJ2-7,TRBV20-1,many,TGCAGTGCTAGAGATAACTCTTTTTACGAGCAGTACTTC,CSARDNSFYEQYF
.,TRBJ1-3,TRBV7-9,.,TGTGCCAGCAGCTCCTGGACCCTCGGAAACACCATATATTTT,CASSSWTLGNTIYF
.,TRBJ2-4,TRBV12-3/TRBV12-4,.,TGTGCCAGCAGTTTAGGGGGAAACATTCAGTACTTC,CASSLGGNIQYF
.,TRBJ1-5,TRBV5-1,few,TGCGCCAGCCAGGAAAATAGCAATCAGCCCCAGCATTTT,CASQENSNQPQHF
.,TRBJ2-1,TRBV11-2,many,TGTGCCAGCAGGAGCGGCCAATCCTACAATGAGCAGTTCTTC,CASRSGQSYNEQFF
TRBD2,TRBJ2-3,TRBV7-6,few,TGTGCCAGCAGCGCGGGGGGGGATACGCAGTATTTT,CASSAGGDTQYF
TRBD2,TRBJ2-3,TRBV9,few,TGTGCCAGCAGCGCGAAAGGGACTACCCTGGGGACAGATACGCAGTATTTT,CASSAKGTTLGTDTQYF
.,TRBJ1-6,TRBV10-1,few,TGCGCCAGCAGTGAGGCGGGTGAGAATTCACCCCTCCACTTT,CASSEAGENSPLHF
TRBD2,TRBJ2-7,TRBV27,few,TGTGCCAGCAGTCCTCAGGGACTAATGAGAGAGCAGTACTTC,CASSPQGLMREQYF
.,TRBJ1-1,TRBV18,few,TGTGCCAGCTCACGAACAGGGCCGAACACTGAAGCTTTCTTT,CASSRTGPNTEAFF
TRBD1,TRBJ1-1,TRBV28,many,TGTGCCAGCTTTGAGGGGGCGCGAACTGAAGCTTTCTTT,CASFEGARTEAFF
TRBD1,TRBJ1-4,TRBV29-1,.,TGCAGCGTCGTACAGGGGGCCAATGAAAAACTGTTTTTT,CSVVQGANEKLFF
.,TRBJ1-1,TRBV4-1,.,TGCGCCAGCGGGCTCCTTGGGGGGGTGAACACTGAAGCTTTCTTT,CASGLLGGVNTEAFF
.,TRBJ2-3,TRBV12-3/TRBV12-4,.,TGTGCCAGCAATTTAAGGGATACGCAGTATTTT,CASNLRDTQYF
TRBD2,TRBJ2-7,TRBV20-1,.,TGCAGTGCTAGGAAGACTAGCGCGAGCTCCTACGAGCAGTACTTC,CSARKTSASSYEQYF
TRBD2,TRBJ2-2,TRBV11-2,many,TGTGCCAGCAGCCCACGTGGGGGGGCGAACACCGGGGAGCTGTTTTTT,CASSPRGGANTGELFF
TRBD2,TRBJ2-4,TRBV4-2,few,TGTGCCAGCAGCCAAGGGACTAGCGGGAGGTTGGGCAAAAACATTCAGTACTTC,CASSQGTSGRLGKNIQYF
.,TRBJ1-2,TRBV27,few,TGTGCCAGCAGTTTGCGGCCATCCTATGGCTACACCTTC,CASSLRPSYGYTF
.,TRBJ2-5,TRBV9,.,TGTGCCAGCAGCGTTCTCGGGACGGCGGAAGAGACCCAGTACTTC,CASSVLGTAEETQYF
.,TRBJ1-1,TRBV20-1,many,TGCAGTGCTAGCCCGAGGACAACTGAAGCTTTCTTT,CSASPRTTEAFF
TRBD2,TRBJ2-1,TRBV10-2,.,TGCGCCGGCAGTGAATGGGCGGGAGCCGGTGAGCAGTTCTTC,CAGSEWAGAGEQFF
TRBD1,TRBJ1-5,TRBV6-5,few,TGTGCCAGCAGCCGGGGACAGCATAGCAATCAGCCCCAGCATTTT,CASSRGQHSNQPQHF
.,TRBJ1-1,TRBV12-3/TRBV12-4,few,TGTGCCAGCAGTTTAGCGCAGGGAACAGGGATAACTGAAGCTTTCTTT,CASSLAQGTGITEAFF
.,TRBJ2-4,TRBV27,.,TGTGCCAGCAGGTCCCAAGCCAAAAACATTCAGTACTTC,CASRSQAKNIQYF
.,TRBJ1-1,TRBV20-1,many,TGCAGTGCTAGACCACGGGACAAAGCTTTCTTT,CSARPRDKAFF
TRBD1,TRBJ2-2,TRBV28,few,TGTGCCAGCAGTTCCTGGACAGGGGGGGACGGGGAGCTGTTTTTT,CASSSWTGGDGELFF
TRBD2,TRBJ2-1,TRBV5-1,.,TGCGCCAGCAGCTTCGAGGGACTAGCGAACAATGAGCAGTTCTTC,CASSFEGLANNEQFF
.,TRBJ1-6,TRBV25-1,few,TGTGCCAGCAGTGAAGGAGACCTTCATAATTCACCCCTCCACTTT,CASSEGDLHNSPLHF
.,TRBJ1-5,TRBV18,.,TGTGCCAGCTCACTCAGGGTGAAGGATCAGCCCCAGCATTTT,CASSLRVKDQPQHF
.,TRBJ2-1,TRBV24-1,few,TGTGCCACCAGTGATTTACAGGGAGGGGTTCACAATGAGCAGTTCTTC,CATSDLQGGVHNEQFF
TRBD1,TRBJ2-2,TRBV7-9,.,TGTGCCGTCACAGGGGGCTGGAACACCGGGGAGCTGTTTTTT,CAVTGGWNTGELFF
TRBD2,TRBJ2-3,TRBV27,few,TGTGCCAGCAGGACCCTAGCGGGGGGGCCAGATACGCAGTATTTT,CASRTLAGGPDTQYF
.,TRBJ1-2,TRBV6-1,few,TGTGCCAGCAGTGAAGCCCTTCTCGGGGCCTATGGCTACACCTTC,CASSEALLGAYGYTF
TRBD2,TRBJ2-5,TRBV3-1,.,TGTGCCAGCAGCCACCGAGCGGGGATCCAAGAGACCCAGTACTTC,CASSHRAGIQETQYF
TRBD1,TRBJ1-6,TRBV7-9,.,TGTGCCAGCACCGCGGGACAGGTTGCTTCACCCCTCCACTTT,CASTAGQVASPLHF
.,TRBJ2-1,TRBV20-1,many,TGCAGTGCTAGTCCTGTGGGGAAAGGGTCCTACAATGAGCAGTTCTTC,CSASPVGKGSYNEQFF
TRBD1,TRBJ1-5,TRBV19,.,TGTGCCAGTATTCTAGGACAGGGGGAAGATCAGCCCCAGCATTTT,CASILGQGEDQPQHF